The 19 T cell receptor beta chains given below trace back to one sample, sequenced in a study of T cells in Graves' hyperthyroidism and ophthalmopathy. TCR beta CDR3 sequences were amplified from RNA transcripts. A first-round RT-PCR of the TCR CDR3 used the HTBI primer set. TCRdb independently ran MiXCR on the multiplex PCR reads; one entry per CDR3 protein. The data contain about 480,000 distinct CDR3 sequences, under 15% of them seen just once; the ten biggest clones take up around a sixth. Sample: blood. These receptors were collected from a woman aged 18-30 years with Graves' hyperthyroidism.

This chain uses TRBV30 with TRBJ1-4, with a weak D call TRBD1 (5 bases). Germline V lookup: CDR1 GTSNPN, CDR2 SVGIG (reference sequence). The CDR3 spans 14 residues. The V end lost 0 bases, the J end lost 10 bases, and 15 bases lay between the germline ends. As DNA, the CDR3 is TGTGCCTGGAGTGTGAGGGGCGCGGGTTTAAAACTGTTTTTT. Translating it yields CAWSVRGAGLKLFF. Full variable domain (remainder filled in from reference TRBV30 and TRBJ1-4): SQTIHQWPATLVQPVGSPLSLECTVEGTSNPNLYWYRQAAGRGLQLLFYSVGIGQISSEVPQNLSASRPQDRQFILSSKKLLLSDSGFYLCAWSVRGAGLKLFFGSGTQLSVL.

Concerning this clonotype itself: A much larger clone is a single base away; this may be a read error. No conserved phenylalanine or tryptophan is present at the end of the CDR3, so a read error is the likely explanation. This chain connects TRBV12-3 or TRBV12-4 to TRBJ1-1; a weak D match, TRBD1 (5 bases). The CDR3 has 14 residues. Trimming pared 3 bases from V and 4 bases from J, leaving 12 bases between. The chain's CDR3 is CASSFRPGGTEAFL. CDR3 nucleotides: TGTGCCAGCAGTTTCCGACCCGGGGGCACTGAAGCTTTCCTT.

In this sample, this clonotype turned up many times. The gene calls are TRBV5-1 and TRBJ1-2; 8 bases map to TRBD1. Germline V gene data show CDR1 as SGHRS and CDR2 as YFSETQ. The CDR3 is 14 amino acids. V shed 3 bases and J 5 bases; nucleotides not matched to a gene: 6. The CDR3 DNA sequence: TGCGCCAGCAGCTCGACCGGGACAGGATATGGCTACACCTTC. Translation: CASSSTGTGYGYTF.

The CDR3 loop is CATSDPGGVNEQFF. DNA of the CDR3: TGTGCCACCAGTGACCCGGGGGGGGTTAATGAGCAGTTCTTC. The V gene is TRBV24-1, the J gene TRBJ2-1, with 8 bases aligning to TRBD2. V trimming: 4 bases; J trimming: 7 bases; junction bases outside the gene matches: 5. The germline gives CDR1 KGHDR, CDR2 SFDVKD. The CDR3 has 14 amino acids.

The gene calls are TRBV15 and TRBJ2-2; 7 bases map to TRBD1. The ends lost 4 bases at V and 3 bases at J; junction bases unmatched: 5. Germline V CDR1 and CDR2: LNHNV, YYDKDF (reference sequence). This CDR3 region has 15 residues. The CDR3 sequence is CATSIPDRDTGELFF. The CDR3 DNA reads as TGTGCCACCAGCATTCCTGACAGGGACACCGGGGAGCTGTTTTTT.

This clonotype was found many times. The chain carries TRBV10-3 and TRBJ2-7; the match to TRBD2 covers 9 bases. Germline V CDR1 and CDR2: ENHRY, SYGVKD. V shed 9 bases and J 0 bases; nucleotides not matched to a gene: 3. This CDR3 has 13 amino acids. CDR3 sequence reads: CAISSGNSYEQYF. The DNA for the CDR3 is TGTGCCATTTCTAGCGGGAACTCCTACGAGCAGTACTTC.

This clonotype was observed at least ten times. V gene TRBV2 combines with J gene TRBJ2-4; the D gene is possibly TRBD1 (5 bases). The ends were cut back, 8 bases at V and 4 bases at J, with 9 bases in the middle. The CDR3 has 12 amino acids. Germline values: CDR1 SNHLY, CDR2 FYNNEI. The CDR3 is CASVGAKNIQYF. The CDR3 DNA reads as TGTGCCAGCGTTGGGGCGAAAAACATTCAGTACTTC.

The sample holds many counts of this clonotype. The CDR3 bases are TGTGCCACTAGAGGGAAGACTAGCGGGACCGGGGAGCTGTTTTTT. Encoded protein: CATRGKTSGTGELFF. The chain carries TRBV2 and TRBJ2-2; TRBD2 matches 10 bases. V shed 10 bases and J 5 bases; nucleotides not matched to a gene: 10. CDR3 length: 15 residues. Germline V lookup: CDR1 SNHLY, CDR2 FYNNEI.

This clonotype was seen repeatedly, ten times or more. This chain uses TRBV19 with TRBJ1-5; 7 bases are shared with TRBD1. The germline V gene has CDR1 LNHDA and CDR2 SQIVND (reference sequence). The CDR3 is made up of 17 amino acids. V lost 6 bases, J lost 6 bases, and 17 bases stayed unmatched. Written as DNA, the CDR3 is TGTGCCAGTAGCCTGAGAGGGCTCATGACAGGGATTCAGCCCCAGCATTTT. Its protein product is CASSLRGLMTGIQPQHF.

This clonotype came up a few times. The rearrangement uses TRBV10-3 and TRBJ1-1, with D uncertain. V gave up 6 bases and J gave up 1 base, with 12 bases separating them. This CDR3 has 14 amino acids. CDR1 and CDR2 from the germline V gene are ENHRY and SYGVKD. CDR3 protein: CAISPRRGNTEAFF. The CDR3 DNA reads TGTGCCATCAGCCCCCGAAGAGGGAACACTGAAGCTTTCTTT.

The sample holds many counts of this clonotype. The J gene is TRBJ2-3, the V gene TRBV5-6; 12 positions agree with TRBD2. V lost 0 bases to trimming and J lost 5 bases; unmatched junction nucleotides: 4. The length of the CDR3 is 16 residues. The germline V gene encodes CDR1 SGHDT and CDR2 YYEEEE. The chain's CDR3 is CASSLGLAGVGDTQYF. CDR3 coding DNA: TGTGCCAGCAGCTTGGGACTAGCGGGAGTTGGAGATACGCAGTATTTT.

The table lists this clonotype with many counts. The V gene is TRBV7-3, the J gene TRBJ2-5; 7 nucleotides agree with TRBD2. From germline, CDR1 is SGHTA and CDR2 FQGTGA. The CDR3 sequence is 14 residues long. With V trimmed by 5 bases and J by 2 bases, 5 bases remained unmatched. In DNA form, the CDR3 reads TGTGCCAGCAGCATTAGCGGGCAACAAGAGACCCAGTACTTC. Amino acid sequence: CASSISGQQETQYF.

This clonotype was seen at least ten times. The genes are TRBV12-5 and TRBJ1-1; a weak D match, TRBD1 (5 bases). The CDR3 contains 16 residues. Germline CDR1 reads LGHNT; CDR2 reads FRNRAP. The germline V and J ends were trimmed by 5 bases and 4 bases, with 20 bases remaining between them. CDR3 loop: CASGLPLRGRVTEAFF. Written as DNA, the CDR3 is TGTGCTAGTGGTCTACCTTTGAGGGGACGGGTCACTGAAGCTTTCTTT.

In its sample, this clonotype was seen many times. CDR3 nucleotides: TGTGCCTGGAGTTTAGGGGGAGACGAGCAGTACTTC. The encoded protein is CAWSLGGDEQYF. The chain couples TRBV30 to TRBJ2-7; a weak D match, TRBD1 (6 bases). V was pared by 2 bases and J by 5 bases, with 10 bases between. The germline V gene has CDR1 GTSNPN and CDR2 SVGIG (reference sequence). This CDR3 comprises 12 residues.

This clonotype was counted ten times or more. The chain links TRBV10-3 to TRBJ2-1; TRBD2 aligns across 8 bases. CDR3 length: 15 residues. The germline V gene has CDR1 ENHRY and CDR2 SYGVKD. The trim removed 4 bases at V and 0 bases at J, leaving 2 bases unmatched. CDR3 DNA sequence: TGTGCCATCAGTGTCAGCGGGAGCTCCTACAATGAGCAGTTCTTC. It codes for CAISVSGSSYNEQFF.

The rearrangement joins TRBV12-3 or TRBV12-4 to TRBJ1-2, with 7 positions matching TRBD1. The CDR3 loop spans 14 amino acids. Trimming removed 6 bases from V and 8 bases from J; junction bases left unmatched: 12. DNA for the CDR3: TGTGCCAGCAGCCGGGACAGCGCCGCGGGGGGCTACACCTTC. Its protein is CASSRDSAAGGYTF.

The chain recombines TRBV6-6 with TRBJ2-7; 12 positions agree with TRBD2. Germline values: CDR1 MNHNY, CDR2 SVGAGI (reference sequence). The CDR3 length is 15 residues. The trim removed 0 bases at V and 4 bases at J, leaving 1 base unmatched. The chain's CDR3 is CASSYSTSGGYEQYF. The DNA for the CDR3 is TGTGCCAGCAGTTACTCGACTAGCGGGGGTTACGAGCAGTACTTC.

This clonotype was found a few times. The chain carries TRBV6-1 and TRBJ1-1; D gene ambiguous. Deletions cut 4 bases from V and 4 bases from J, with 10 bases between. CDR3 length: 13 amino acids. Germline V CDR1 and CDR2: MNHNS, SASEGT. The CDR3 spells CASSAIDITEAFF. Written as DNA, the CDR3 is TGTGCCAGCAGTGCAATAGACATCACTGAAGCTTTCTTT.

The chain uses TRBV9 and TRBJ1-3, with 7 bases fitting TRBD1. With 4 bases clipped from V and 1 base from J, the junction kept 5 bases outside the gene matches. This CDR3 comprises 15 residues. Germline-derived CDR1 and CDR2 are SGDLS and YYNGEE. CDR3 nucleotides: TGTGCCAGCAGCACACAGGGGACATCTGGAAACACCATATATTTT. Residues: CASSTQGTSGNTIYF.